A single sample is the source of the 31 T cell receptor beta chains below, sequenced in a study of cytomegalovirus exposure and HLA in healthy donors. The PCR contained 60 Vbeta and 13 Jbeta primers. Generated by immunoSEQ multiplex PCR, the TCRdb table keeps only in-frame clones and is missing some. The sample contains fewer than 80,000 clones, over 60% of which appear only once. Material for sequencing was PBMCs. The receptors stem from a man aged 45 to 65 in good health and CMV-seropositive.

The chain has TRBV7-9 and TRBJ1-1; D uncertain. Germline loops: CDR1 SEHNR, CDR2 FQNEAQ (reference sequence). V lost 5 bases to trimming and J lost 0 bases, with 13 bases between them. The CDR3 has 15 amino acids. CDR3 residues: CASSTREFMNTEAFF. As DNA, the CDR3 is TGTGCCAGCAGCACAAGGGAGTTCATGAACACTGAAGCTTTCTTT.

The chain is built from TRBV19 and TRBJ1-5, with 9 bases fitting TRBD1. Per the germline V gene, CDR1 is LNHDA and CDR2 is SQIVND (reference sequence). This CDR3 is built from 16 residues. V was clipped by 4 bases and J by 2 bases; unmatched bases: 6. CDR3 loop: CASSTEGQGGNQPQHF. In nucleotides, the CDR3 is TGTGCCAGTAGTACCGAGGGACAGGGAGGCAATCAGCCCCAGCATTTT.

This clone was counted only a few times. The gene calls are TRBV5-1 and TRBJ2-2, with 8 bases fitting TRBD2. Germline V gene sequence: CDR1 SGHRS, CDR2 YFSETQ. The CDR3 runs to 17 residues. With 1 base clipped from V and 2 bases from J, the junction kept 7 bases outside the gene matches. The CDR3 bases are TGCGCCAGCAGCTTGTTGAGCGGGGGCCCTAACACCGGGGAGCTGTTTTTT. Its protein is CASSLLSGGPNTGELFF.

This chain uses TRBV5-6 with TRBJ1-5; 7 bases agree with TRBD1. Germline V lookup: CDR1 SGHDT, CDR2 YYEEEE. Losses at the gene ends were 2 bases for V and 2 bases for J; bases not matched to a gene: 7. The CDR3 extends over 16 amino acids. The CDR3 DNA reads TGTGCCAGCAGCTTATCGACAGGGCGGGGCAATCAGCCCCAGCATTTT. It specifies CASSLSTGRGNQPQHF.

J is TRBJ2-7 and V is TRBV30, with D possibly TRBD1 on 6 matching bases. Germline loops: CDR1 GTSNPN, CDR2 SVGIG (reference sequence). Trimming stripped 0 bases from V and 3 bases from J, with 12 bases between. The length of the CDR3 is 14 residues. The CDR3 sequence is CAWSVAGVGYEQYF. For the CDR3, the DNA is TGTGCCTGGAGTGTTGCAGGGGTGGGCTACGAGCAGTACTTC.

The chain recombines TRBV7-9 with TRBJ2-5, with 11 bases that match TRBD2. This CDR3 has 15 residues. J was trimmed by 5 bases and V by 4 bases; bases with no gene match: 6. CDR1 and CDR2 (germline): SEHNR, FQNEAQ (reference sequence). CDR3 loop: CASSSGLAGGETQYF. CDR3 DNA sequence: TGTGCCAGCAGCTCCGGACTAGCGGGTGGGGAGACCCAGTACTTC.

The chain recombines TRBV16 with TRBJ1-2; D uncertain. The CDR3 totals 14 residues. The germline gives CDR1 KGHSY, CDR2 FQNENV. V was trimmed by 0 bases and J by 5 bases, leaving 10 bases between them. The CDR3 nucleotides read TGTGCCAGCAGCCAATCTGGCAGCGGGTATGGCTACACCTTC. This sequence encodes CASSQSGSGYGYTF.

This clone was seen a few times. The CDR3 bases are TGTGCCTGGAGGGTGACAGGGACCTACGAGCAGTACTTC. This gives the protein CAWRVTGTYEQYF. The V call is TRBV30, the J call TRBJ2-5; TRBD1 matches 7 bases. The J call may not be correct, given that the DNA end is closer to TRBJ2-7. CDR3 length: 13 amino acids. CDR1 GTSNPN and CDR2 SVGIG come from the germline V gene (reference sequence).

Here the CDR3 DNA reads TGTGCCAGTGTGGCAGGGGCAAGCAATCAGCCCCAGCATTTT. It specifies CASVAGASNQPQHF. The chain recombines TRBV19 with TRBJ1-5, with a possible D match to TRBD1 (6 bases). Trimming cost V 8 bases and J 1 base, with 12 bases left between them. The germline CDR1 and CDR2 sequences are LNHDA and SQIVND (reference sequence). The CDR3 loop spans 14 amino acids.

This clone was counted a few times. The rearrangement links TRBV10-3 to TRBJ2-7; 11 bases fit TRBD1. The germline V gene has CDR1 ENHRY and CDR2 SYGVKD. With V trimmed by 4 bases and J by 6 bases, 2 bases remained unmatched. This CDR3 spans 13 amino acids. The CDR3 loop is CAISVDRGLEQYF. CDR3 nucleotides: TGTGCCATCAGTGTGGACAGGGGGCTCGAGCAGTACTTC.

The CDR3 coding sequence is TGTGCCAGCAGCTTTAGCGGGAGCCCCTACGAGCAGTACTTC. Translating it yields CASSFSGSPYEQYF. The chain uses TRBV9 and TRBJ2-7; 9 positions agree with TRBD2. The length of the CDR3 is 14 residues. CDR1 SGDLS and CDR2 YYNGEE come from the germline V gene. Trimming removed 4 bases from V and 2 bases from J; junction bases left unmatched: 4.

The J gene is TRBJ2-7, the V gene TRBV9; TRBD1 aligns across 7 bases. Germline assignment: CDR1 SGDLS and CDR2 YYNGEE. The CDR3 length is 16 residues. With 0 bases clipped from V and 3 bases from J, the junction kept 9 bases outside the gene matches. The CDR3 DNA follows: TGTGCCAGCAGCGTAGGGCAAGGGGGACAGAACTACGAGCAGTACTTC. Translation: CASSVGQGGQNYEQYF.

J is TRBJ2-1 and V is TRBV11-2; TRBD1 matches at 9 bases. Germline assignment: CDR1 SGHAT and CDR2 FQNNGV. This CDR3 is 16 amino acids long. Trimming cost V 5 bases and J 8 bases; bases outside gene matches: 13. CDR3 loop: CASSLKRDRVGHEQFF. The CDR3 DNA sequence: TGTGCCAGCAGCCTCAAGAGGGACAGGGTGGGCCATGAGCAGTTCTTC.

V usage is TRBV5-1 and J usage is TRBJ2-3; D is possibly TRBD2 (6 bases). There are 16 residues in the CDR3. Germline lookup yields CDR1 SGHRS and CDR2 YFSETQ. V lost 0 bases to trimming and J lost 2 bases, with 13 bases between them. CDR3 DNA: TGCGCCAGCAGCTTGGGGGCGCGGGGCCCCACAGATACGCAGTATTTT. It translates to CASSLGARGPTDTQYF.

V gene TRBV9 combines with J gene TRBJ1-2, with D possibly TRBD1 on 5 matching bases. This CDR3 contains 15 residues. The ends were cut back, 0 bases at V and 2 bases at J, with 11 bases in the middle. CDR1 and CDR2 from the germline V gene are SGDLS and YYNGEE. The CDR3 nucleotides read TGTGCCAGCAGCGTAGCGGACGGGGGGAACTATGGCTACACCTTC. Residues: CASSVADGGNYGYTF.

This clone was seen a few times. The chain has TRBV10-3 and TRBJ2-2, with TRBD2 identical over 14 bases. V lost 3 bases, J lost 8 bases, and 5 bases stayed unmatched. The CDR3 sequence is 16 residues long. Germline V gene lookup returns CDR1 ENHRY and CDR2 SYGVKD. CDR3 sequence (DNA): TGTGCCATCAGTGAAGGACTAGCGGGGGGTGCAGGGGAGCTGTTTTTT. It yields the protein CAISEGLAGGAGELFF.

The CDR3 coding sequence is TGTGCCAGCAGCGCTATCCGGGACAGTGTATTAAAACTGTTTTTT. Its translation is CASSAIRDSVLKLFF. This rearrangement joins TRBV11-2 to TRBJ1-4; the match to TRBD1 covers 7 bases. Germline V gene lookup returns CDR1 SGHAT and CDR2 FQNNGV. The V and J ends lost 5 bases and 10 bases, in that order; junction bases with no gene match: 13. This CDR3 has 15 amino acids.

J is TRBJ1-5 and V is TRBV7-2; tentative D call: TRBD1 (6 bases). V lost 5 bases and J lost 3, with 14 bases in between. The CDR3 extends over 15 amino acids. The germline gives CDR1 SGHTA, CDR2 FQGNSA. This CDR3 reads CASSATRGNNQPQHF. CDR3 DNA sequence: TGTGCCAGCAGCGCTACCAGGGGTAACAATCAGCCCCAGCATTTT.

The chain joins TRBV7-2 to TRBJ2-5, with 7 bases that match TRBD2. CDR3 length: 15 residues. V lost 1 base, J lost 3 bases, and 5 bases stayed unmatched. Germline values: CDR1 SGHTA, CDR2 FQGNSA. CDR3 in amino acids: CASSLVGLAEETQYF. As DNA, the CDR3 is TGTGCCAGCAGCTTAGTCGGGCTAGCGGAAGAGACCCAGTACTTC.

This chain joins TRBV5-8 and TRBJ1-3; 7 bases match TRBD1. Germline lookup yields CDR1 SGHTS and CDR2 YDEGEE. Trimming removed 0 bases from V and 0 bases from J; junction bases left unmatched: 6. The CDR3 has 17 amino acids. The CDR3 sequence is CASSLALTGSSGNTIYF. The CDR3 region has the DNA TGTGCCAGCAGCTTGGCCCTGACAGGGAGCTCTGGAAACACCATATATTTT.

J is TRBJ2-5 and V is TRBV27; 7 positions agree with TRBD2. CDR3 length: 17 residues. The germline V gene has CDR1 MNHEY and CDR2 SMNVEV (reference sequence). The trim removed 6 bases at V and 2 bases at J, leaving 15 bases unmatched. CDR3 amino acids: CASSPIGLADSQETQYF. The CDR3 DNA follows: TGTGCCAGCAGCCCAATTGGGCTAGCGGATTCGCAAGAGACCCAGTACTTC.

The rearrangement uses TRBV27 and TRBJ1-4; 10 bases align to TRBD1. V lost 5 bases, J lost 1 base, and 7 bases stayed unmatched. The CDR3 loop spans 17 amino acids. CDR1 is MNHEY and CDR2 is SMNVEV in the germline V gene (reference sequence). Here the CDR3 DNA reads TGTGCCAGCAGTCGGACAGGGGGACTGGTAACTAATGAAAAACTGTTTTTT. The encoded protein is CASSRTGGLVTNEKLFF.

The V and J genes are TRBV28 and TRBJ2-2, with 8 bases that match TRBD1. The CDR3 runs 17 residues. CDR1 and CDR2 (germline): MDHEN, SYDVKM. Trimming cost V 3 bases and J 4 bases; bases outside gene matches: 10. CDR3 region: CASSFYPGTGGTGELFF. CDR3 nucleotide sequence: TGTGCCAGCAGTTTTTACCCCGGGACAGGCGGCACCGGGGAGCTGTTTTTT.

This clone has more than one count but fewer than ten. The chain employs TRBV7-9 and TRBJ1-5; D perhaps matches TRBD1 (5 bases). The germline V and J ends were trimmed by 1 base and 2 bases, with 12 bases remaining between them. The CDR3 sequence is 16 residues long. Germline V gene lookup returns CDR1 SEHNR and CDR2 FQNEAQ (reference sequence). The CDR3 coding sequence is TGTGCCAGCAGCTTAGGGTCCAGGGTCGGCAATCAGCCCCAGCATTTT. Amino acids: CASSLGSRVGNQPQHF.

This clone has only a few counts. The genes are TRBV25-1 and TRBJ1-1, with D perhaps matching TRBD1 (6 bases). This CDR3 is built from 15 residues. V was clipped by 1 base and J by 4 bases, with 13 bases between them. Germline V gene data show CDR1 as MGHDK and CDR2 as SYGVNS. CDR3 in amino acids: CASSESRGGGTEAFF. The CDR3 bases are TGTGCCAGCAGTGAATCCAGGGGCGGGGGCACTGAAGCTTTCTTT. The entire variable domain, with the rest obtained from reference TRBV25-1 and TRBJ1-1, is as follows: EADIYQTPRYLVIGTGKKITLECSQTMGHDKMYWYQQDPGMELHLIHYSYGVNSTEKGDLSSESTVSRIRTEHFPLTLESARPSHTSQYLCASSESRGGGTEAFFGQGTRLTVV.

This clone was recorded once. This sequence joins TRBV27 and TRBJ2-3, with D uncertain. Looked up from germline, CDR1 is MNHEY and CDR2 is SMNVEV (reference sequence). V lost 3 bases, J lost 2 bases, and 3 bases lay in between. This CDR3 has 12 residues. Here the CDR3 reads CASSFSTDTQYF. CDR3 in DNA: TGTGCCAGCAGTTTCTCCACAGATACGCAGTATTTT.

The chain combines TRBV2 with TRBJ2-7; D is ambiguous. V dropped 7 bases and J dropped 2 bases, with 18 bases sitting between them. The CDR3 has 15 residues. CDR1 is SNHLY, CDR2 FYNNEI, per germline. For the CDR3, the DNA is TGTGCCAGCACCCGAATCCGACACCCTGCCTACGAGCAGTACTTC. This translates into CASTRIRHPAYEQYF.

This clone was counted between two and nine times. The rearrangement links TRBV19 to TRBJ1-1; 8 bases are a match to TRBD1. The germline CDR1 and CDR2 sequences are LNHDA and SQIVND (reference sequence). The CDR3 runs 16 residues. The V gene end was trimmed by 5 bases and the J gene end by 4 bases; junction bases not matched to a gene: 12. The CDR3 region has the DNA TGTGCCAGTAGTCTTGACAGGGGTCAAGGTAGCACTGAAGCTTTCTTT. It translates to CASSLDRGQGSTEAFF.

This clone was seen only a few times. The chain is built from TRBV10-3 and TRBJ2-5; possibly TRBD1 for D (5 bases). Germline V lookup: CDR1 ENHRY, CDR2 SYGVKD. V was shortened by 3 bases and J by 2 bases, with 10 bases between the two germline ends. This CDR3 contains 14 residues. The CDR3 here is CAISDQGKQETQYF. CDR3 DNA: TGTGCCATCAGTGATCAGGGAAAACAAGAGACCCAGTACTTC.

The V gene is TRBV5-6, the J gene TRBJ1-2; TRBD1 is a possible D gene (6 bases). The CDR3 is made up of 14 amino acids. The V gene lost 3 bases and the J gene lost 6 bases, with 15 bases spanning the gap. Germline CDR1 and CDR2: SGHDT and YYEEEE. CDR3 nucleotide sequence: TGTGCCAGCAGCTGGGGGCGTAACTCTGATGGCTACACCTTC. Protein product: CASSWGRNSDGYTF.

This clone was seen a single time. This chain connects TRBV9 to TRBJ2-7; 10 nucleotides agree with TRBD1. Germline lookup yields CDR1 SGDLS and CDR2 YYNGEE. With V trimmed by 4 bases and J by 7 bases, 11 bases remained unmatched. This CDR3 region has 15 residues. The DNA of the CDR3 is TGTGCCAGCAGCCCTAGACAGGGGGCGGCGGGAGAGCAGTACTTC. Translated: CASSPRQGAAGEQYF.